This TCR beta chain was retrieved from a study of long-term antiretroviral therapy in people with HIV. Study-wide findings and caveats: Every time point showed a repertoire led by clones expanded before ART.

Germline V gene data show CDR1 as MNHNY and CDR2 as SVGAGI (reference sequence). The CDR3 is made up of 13 amino acids. The V gene lost 8 bases and the J gene lost 0 bases, with 8 bases spanning the gap. Regarding this clone: The antigen remains undetermined.

The samples, holding 1-10 million cryopreserved PBMC, were thawed before DNA extraction was carried out. Run at survey level, the immunoSEQ assay was version v3.0. The method was immunoSEQ multiplex PCR; TCRdb's version includes in-frame clones alone and lacks a portion of them. The repertoire holds approximately 29,000 clones, around 80% seen once, with about 9.3% in the top ten. The TCR originated in a young man with HIV. The chain recombines TRBV6-6 with TRBJ2-1, with D possibly TRBD1 on 6 matching bases. The specimen comprised unsorted PBMCs, sampled 1.5 years before starting antiretroviral therapy. The CDR3 sequence is CASADSSYNEQFF. The CDR3 DNA is TGTGCCAGCGCGGACAGCTCCTACAATGAGCAGTTCTTC.